Shown below are 11 T cell receptor beta chains from a single sample sequenced in a study of tumor-infiltrating lymphocytes in primary liver carcinoma (dated by TCRdb to the late 2010s). Sequencing was carried out with an Illumina HiSeq 2500. Starting from approximately 0.5 ug total RNA, TCRbeta-specific cDNA was produced by reverse transcription with a constant-region primer and ProtoScript II reverse transcriptase. TCRbeta libraries were built with three nested multiplex PCR rounds, a slightly modified ARM-PCR procedure. Each of the first two PCR rounds ran for approximately 10 cycles using multiplex TRBV1-TRBV30 forward primers together with a Cbeta reverse primer. TCRdb ran its own pipeline on the public reads, namely fastp trimming at Q25 and MiXCR clone calling, and kept in-frame beta chains. Duplicate CDR3 protein sequences are folded into a single record with the most common DNA and genes. The sample table holds fewer than 350,000 distinct CDR3 sequences, of which 65% were seen once. Of the sample, about 6% is held by the ten largest clones.

RNA from unsorted whole blood was extracted with TRIzol reagent, and germline DNA was obtained with the DNeasy Blood & Tissue kit. What was sequenced was peripheral blood. These receptors all come from a man aged 35-49 years with primary liver carcinoma and hepatitis B virus infection.

On this clonotype: Here the CDR3 omits its conserved ending phenylalanine or tryptophan, so a read error is the likely source. This CDR3 reads CASSPPDRLHETQYI. CDR3 DNA sequence: TGTGCCAGCAGCCCACCGGACAGGTTGCATGAGACCCAGTACATC. The V and J genes are TRBV11-2 and TRBJ2-5, with TRBD1 matching 7 bases. CDR1 is SGHAT and CDR2 is FQNNGV in the germline V gene. V was clipped by 5 bases and J by 5 bases; unmatched bases: 11. CDR3 size: 15 residues.

This clonotype has a handful of counts. V usage is TRBV12-3 or TRBV12-4 and J usage is TRBJ2-7, with 14 bases matching TRBD2. The CDR3 is 15 amino acids. V was clipped by 6 bases and J by 4 bases; unmatched bases: 5. CDR3: CASSYGTSGSYEQYF. The CDR3 nucleotides read TGTGCCAGCAGCTACGGGACTAGCGGGAGTTACGAGCAGTACTTC.

Note on this clonotype: One end of the junction varies from germline; a read error may be responsible. V gene TRBV6-2 or TRBV6-3 combines with J gene TRBJ2-7; 7 bases agree with TRBD2. Germline loops: CDR1 MNHEY, CDR2 SVGEGT. The CDR3 runs 16 residues. CDR3 in amino acids: CARSYSTSASSYEQYF. The CDR3 bases are TGTGCCAGAAGTTACTCAACTAGCGCCAGCTCCTACGAGCAGTACTTC.

For this clonotype: A much more abundant neighbour one base away suggests this may be a read error. The chain employs TRBV29-1 and TRBJ2-5; D is possibly TRBD2 (7 bases). The CDR3 totals 14 residues. Germline CDR1 reads SQVTM; CDR2 reads ANQGSEA. The germline V and J ends were trimmed by 3 bases and 5 bases, with 16 bases remaining between them. DNA for the CDR3: TGCAGCGTTGACCGAGGGGGGGCAGGGGAGACCCAGTACTTC. Translation gives CSVDRGGAGETQYF.

Points on this clonotype: The junction and the germline gene differ at one end; a read error may be behind it. The chain carries TRBV6-6 and TRBJ2-7; D is uncertain. The germline gives CDR1 MNHNY, CDR2 SVGAGI (reference sequence). This CDR3 has 12 residues. The chain's CDR3 is CVSSSASYEQYF. The CDR3 region has the DNA TGTGTCAGCAGTTCCGCCTCCTACGAGCAGTACTTC.

Comment on this clonotype: It is likely a read error, because the conserved phenylalanine at the end of the CDR3 is missing. This chain joins TRBV29-1 and TRBJ2-1; D unclear. CDR3 length equals 14 residues. CDR1 and CDR2 (germline): SQVTM, ANQGSEA. Trimming took off 4 bases at V and 0 bases at J, with 10 bases between the two ends. CDR3 sequence: CSVGRYFSYNEQFL. For the CDR3, the DNA is TGCAGCGTTGGACGATACTTCTCCTACAATGAGCAGTTCTTA.

A note on this clonotype: A much larger clone differs by one base, so this may be a read error. The V call is TRBV6-5, the J call TRBJ1-4, with D unclear. This CDR3 contains 14 residues. Germline CDR1 MNHEY, CDR2 SVGAGI. The DNA for the CDR3 is TGTGCCAGCAGTGACCGCGCAACTAATGAAAAACTGCTTTTT. Translation gives CASSDRATNEKLLF.

Ten or more counts support this clonotype. V usage is TRBV4-2 and J usage is TRBJ2-1; no firm D call. The CDR3 loop spans 16 amino acids. In germline, CDR1 is LGHNA, CDR2 YNFKEQ. Between the trimmed V and J ends, which lost 1 base and 0 bases, there was a span of 10 bases. CDR3 sequence (DNA): TGTGCCAGCAGCCAAGGCCGGATTAGCTCCTACAATGAGCAGTTCTTC. Protein: CASSQGRISSYNEQFF.

The V gene is TRBV11-2, the J gene TRBJ2-3; D not certain. This CDR3 has 13 amino acids. Germline-derived CDR1 and CDR2 are SGHAT and FQNNGV. Trimming pared 5 bases from V and 10 bases from J, leaving 16 bases between. The DNA for the CDR3 is TGTGCCAGCAGCCGAGACGGCCGCCGGGCGCAGTATTTT. Protein sequence: CASSRDGRRAQYF.

On this clonotype: This clone may be a read error of a much larger clone one base away. As the CDR3 is not closed by the conserved phenylalanine or tryptophan, this likely results from a read error. The CDR3 spells CASSYGDRHNEQFL. Written as DNA, the CDR3 is TGTGCCAGCAGTTACGGGGACAGACACAATGAGCAGTTCTTA. The gene calls are TRBV6-2 or TRBV6-3 and TRBJ2-1; TRBD1 agrees at 7 bases. The CDR3 runs to 14 residues. The ends lost 2 bases at V and 5 bases at J; junction bases unmatched: 3. The germline gives CDR1 MNHEY, CDR2 SVGEGT.

About this clonotype itself: Since a much larger clone is just one base distant, this may be a read error. CDR3 residues: CASSDRQGSGANVLTF. The CDR3 nucleotides read TGTGCCAGCAGTGACAGACAGGGTTCTGGGGCCAACGTCCTGACTTTC. The chain has TRBV6-1 and TRBJ2-6, with 7 positions matching TRBD1. CDR1 MNHNS and CDR2 SASEGT come from the germline V gene. The CDR3 runs to 16 residues. V lost 3 bases, J lost 1 base, and 3 bases stayed unmatched.